A selection of T cell receptor beta chains follows, all from one sample in a study of blood T cell repertoires in COVID-19. Here immunoSEQ multiplex PCR was the method, and the copy in TCRdb shows in-frame clones only, minus some. Of around 120,000 clones listed, 78% are singletons. The sample comprised peripheral blood. The receptors were sampled from a man between 65 and 85 years old with acute or convalescent COVID-19. The CDR3 runs from the conserved cysteine through the conserved F or W. A D gene is named only where the DNA matches it firmly. For some rows the clone size is stated as once, few or many, or as a class when expanded; others skip it.

J gene | V gene | D gene | clone size | CDR3 DNA | CDR3 protein
TRBJ1-2 | TRBV27 | TRBD1 | - | TGTGCCAGCAGTTCCGGGACAGGGGGATTTGGCTACACCTTC | CASSSGTGGFGYTF
TRBJ1-1 | TRBV11-3 | TRBD1 | - | TGTGCCAGCAGCTTAGACAGGGGGCATATTTCTGAAGCTTTCTTT | CASSLDRGHISEAFF
TRBJ2-3 | TRBV12-5 | - | once | TGTGCTAGTGGTTTGAGCCGCGATACGCAGTATTTT | CASGLSRDTQYF
TRBJ1-2 | TRBV5-1 | TRBD1 | - | TGCGCCAGCAGCTTGGCCGGGACAGGGGGAGGCTACACCTTC | CASSLAGTGGGYTF
TRBJ2-5 | TRBV5-1 | - | - | TGCGCCAGCAGCGAGCGGACGGGGCAAGAGACCCAGTACTTC | CASSERTGQETQYF
TRBJ2-7 | TRBV6-1 | TRBD2 | - | TGTGCCAGCAGTGGACCCGGGACTAGCGGGGGGGCCTACGAGCAGTACTTC | CASSGPGTSGGAYEQYF
TRBJ1-2 | TRBV7-3 | TRBD1 | - | TGTGCCAGCAGCTGGTCGGGTGACAGGGGGCTTGGCTACACCTTC | CASSWSGDRGLGYTF
TRBJ1-2 | TRBV5-6 | TRBD1 | - | TGTGCCAGCAGTCGGGACAGGGAAAAGGGCTACACCTTC | CASSRDREKGYTF
TRBJ2-5 | TRBV5-1 | - | - | TGCGCCAGCAGCCTATACAGGGAGGGGACCCAGTACTTC | CASSLYREGTQYF
TRBJ1-4 | TRBV7-9 | TRBD1 | - | TGTGCCAGCAGCACCTCCGGGACAGGGGGCGAAAAACTGTTTTTT | CASSTSGTGGEKLFF
TRBJ2-6 | TRBV4-2 | TRBD2 | - | TGTGCCAGCAGCCAGGTGGGAGGGACCTCTGGGGCCAACGTCCTGACTTTC | CASSQVGGTSGANVLTF
TRBJ2-5 | TRBV7-2 | TRBD2 | - | TGTGCCAGCAGCTTCCAAGCGGGGGGAGGAAGGGAGACCCAGTACTTC | CASSFQAGGGRETQYF
TRBJ1-6 | TRBV5-6 | - | - | TGTGCCAGCAGCCGGGAGATGACAGCCGGTTCACCCCTCCACTTT | CASSREMTAGSPLHF
TRBJ1-4 | TRBV15 | TRBD1 | - | TGTGCCACCAGGGGGGGCAGGGGGTATGAAAAACTGTTTTTT | CATRGGRGYEKLFF
TRBJ2-2 | TRBV4-2 | TRBD2 | - | TGTGCCAGCAGCCAAGATAGAACTAGCGGGGCTAACTGGAACACCGGGGAGCTGTTTTTT | CASSQDRTSGANWNTGELFF
TRBJ2-2 | TRBV2 | - | few | TGTGCCAGCAGTGTTACTTTACTAAACACCGGGGAGCTGTTTTTT | CASSVTLLNTGELFF
TRBJ2-1 | TRBV6-1 | TRBD1 | - | TGTGCCAGCAGTGAAGCCTTGGCCAGGGGGATCTACAATGAGCAGTTCTTC | CASSEALARGIYNEQFF
TRBJ1-1 | TRBV9 | - | - | TGTGCCAGCAGCAAAAATCAGGGAAACACTGAAGCTTTCTTT | CASSKNQGNTEAFF
TRBJ2-5 | TRBV7-9 | - | - | TGTGCCAGCAGCTTACGGGACTCCCTAAATCAGTACTTC | CASSLRDSLNQYF
TRBJ1-4 | TRBV7-9 | TRBD1 | - | TGTGCCAGCAGCAAAGGACAGGGCCCTAATGAAAAACTGTTTTTT | CASSKGQGPNEKLFF
TRBJ1-4 | TRBV9 | - | - | TGTGCCAGCAGCGTAGATGCCGGGAGTGAAAAACTGTTTTTT | CASSVDAGSEKLFF
TRBJ1-2 | TRBV6-1 | - | - | TGTGCCAGCAGTGAAGCGCCGGGAAGGGTGGGTGGCTACACCTTC | CASSEAPGRVGGYTF
TRBJ2-3 | TRBV7-2 | - | - | TGTGCCAGCAGCTTAAGGAGGGGGCGAGGCACAGATACGCAGTATTTT | CASSLRRGRGTDTQYF
TRBJ1-2 | TRBV4-2 | - | - | TGTGCCAGCAGCCCTCAAGGGGGGGTCAGGGAACAAACTAACTATGGCTACACCTTC | CASSPQGGVREQTNYGYTF
TRBJ2-2 | TRBV5-1 | - | few | TGCGCCAGCAGCTTGCCAGCAGGGAAGGCTAACACCGGGGAGCTGTTTTTT | CASSLPAGKANTGELFF
TRBJ2-5 | TRBV5-6 | TRBD2 | - | TGTGCCAGCAGCTTGGCTAGCGGCCCCCTCGAGACCCAGTACTTC | CASSLASGPLETQYF
TRBJ1-2 | TRBV9 | TRBD1 | - | TGTGCCAGCAGCGTAGACCCCGGGACAGCGCCAGGGTATGGCTACACCTTC | CASSVDPGTAPGYGYTF
TRBJ2-3 | TRBV9 | TRBD2 | - | TGTGCCAGCAGCGTAGTTGCTAGCGGGGGACTAGATACGCAGTATTTT | CASSVVASGGLDTQYF
TRBJ1-1 | TRBV28 | - | - | TGTGCCAGCAGTATGGGAGACATTGTGTCCACTGAAGCTTTCTTT | CASSMGDIVSTEAFF
TRBJ1-2 | TRBV19 | - | - | TGTGCCAGTAGTATTGGGGGCATCTATGGCTACACCTTC | CASSIGGIYGYTF
TRBJ2-1 | TRBV3-1/TRBV3-2 | TRBD2 | - | TGTGCCAGCAGCCAAGCTTCTCGGGGGGGCCACCGCGATGAGCAGTTCTTC | CASSQASRGGHRDEQFF